This TCR beta chain was sequenced in a study of T cell repertoires in cytomegalovirus infection. About the study: It can be stated that public TCR beta signatures indicated CMV infection as well as a matching HLA type.

The CDR3 has 16 amino acids. V dropped 2 bases and J dropped 1 base, with 17 bases sitting between them. CDR1 SQVTM and CDR2 ANQGSEA come from the germline V gene. TCRdb re-derived calls from the reads in MiXCR, one entry per CDR3 protein. The sample lists roughly 230,000 distinct CDR3 sequences; over 15% were seen once. Study-wide results and caveats: In two of eight donors, the top clonotype was HLA-C-restricted CMV-specific. Public TCR beta family frequency separated CMV-and-HLA carriers, including in an independent cohort.

This clonotype was counted between two and nine times. The antigen is not known. The TCR was taken from a human donor in good health (CMV status not recorded). Some clones in this sample may be carry-over from other donors' samples. The chain is built from TRBV29-1 and TRBJ1-1, with a weak D call TRBD1 (5 bases). The sequencing sample was made of CD8+ T cells from PBMCs. For the CDR3, the DNA is TGCAGCGTTGAAAACCCGGACATAAGTCGGAACACTGAAGCTTTCTTT. Translated, it gives CSVENPDISRNTEAFF. Supplemented by reference TRBV29-1 and TRBJ1-1, the full variable domain reads SAVISQKPSRDICQRGTSLTIQCQVDSQVTMMFWYRQQPGQSLTLIATANQGSEATYESGFVIDKFPISRPNLTFSTLTVSNMSPEDSSIYLCSVENPDISRNTEAFFGQGTRLTVV.